The rows below give T cell receptor beta chains drawn from one sample of a study of a mutant IDH1 vaccine in newly diagnosed glioma. Clones were sequenced by immunoSEQ multiplex PCR, and TCRdb holds only the in-frame ones, with some missing. The table has about 68,000 clones, around 74% seen once. The sample in question was PBMCs, obtained from a glioma patient treated with radiotherapy, temozolomide or both. The receptors come from a man over 45 with glioma. CDR3s include the opening cysteine and the closing phenylalanine or tryptophan. The order of the fields is D gene, J gene, clone size, V gene, CDR3 DNA, CDR3 protein. D genes are given only for firm matches. Size values are once, few and many counts, or a class for expanded clones, and some rows have none.

>TRBD1|TRBJ1-5|NA|TRBV27
TGTGCCAGCAGTTTATCCCCCACAGGGGGCGGAGGGCAGCCCCAGCATTTT
CASSLSPTGGGGQPQHF
>TRBD1|TRBJ1-1|once|TRBV5-1
TGCGCCAGCAGCTCCTCTGGACAGGGGAAGAGGACTGAAGCTTTCTTT
CASSSSGQGKRTEAFF
>TRBD2|TRBJ2-3|NA|TRBV9
TGTGCCAGCAGCGCCTACTCTAGCGGGGGGGCCGGAGATACGCAGTATTTT
CASSAYSSGGAGDTQYF
>NA|TRBJ1-2|NA|TRBV5-4
TGTGCCAGCAGCCGATCGGACGGGGACTATGGCTACACCTTC
CASSRSDGDYGYTF
>NA|TRBJ2-2|once|TRBV4-2
TGTGCCAGCAGCCAAGGGGCTGCCGGGGAGCTGTTTTTT
CASSQGAAGELFF
>NA|TRBJ1-2|NA|TRBV29-1
TGCAGCGCAGGCGGTCACTATGGCTACACCTTC
CSAGGHYGYTF
>NA|TRBJ2-2|NA|TRBV7-2
TGTGCCAGCAGGCCAACAGCCTCCGGGGAGCTGTTTTTT
CASRPTASGELFF
>TRBD1|TRBJ1-5|NA|TRBV7-9
TGTGCCAGCAGCTCCGGGACAGGGGCCCGCAATCAGCCCCAGCATTTT
CASSSGTGARNQPQHF
>NA|TRBJ1-2|few|TRBV5-1
TGCGCCAGCAGCGATTCTTATGGCTACACCTTC
CASSDSYGYTF
>NA|TRBJ1-5|NA|TRBV13
TGTGCCAGCAGCTTGCGGGGGGCGACGGGCAATCAGCCCCAGCATTTT
CASSLRGATGNQPQHF
>TRBD2|TRBJ2-4|NA|TRBV13
TGTGCCAGCAGTCCCGGGGGGAACATTCAGTACTTC
CASSPGGNIQYF
>NA|TRBJ2-2|few|TRBV19
TGTGCCAGTAGTGTGGGGAAAGGGGAGCTGTTTTTT
CASSVGKGELFF
>TRBD1|TRBJ2-1|once|TRBV4-3
TGCGCCAGCAGCCAAGATATGAGACAGGGGGCTGATGAGCAGTTCTTC
CASSQDMRQGADEQFF